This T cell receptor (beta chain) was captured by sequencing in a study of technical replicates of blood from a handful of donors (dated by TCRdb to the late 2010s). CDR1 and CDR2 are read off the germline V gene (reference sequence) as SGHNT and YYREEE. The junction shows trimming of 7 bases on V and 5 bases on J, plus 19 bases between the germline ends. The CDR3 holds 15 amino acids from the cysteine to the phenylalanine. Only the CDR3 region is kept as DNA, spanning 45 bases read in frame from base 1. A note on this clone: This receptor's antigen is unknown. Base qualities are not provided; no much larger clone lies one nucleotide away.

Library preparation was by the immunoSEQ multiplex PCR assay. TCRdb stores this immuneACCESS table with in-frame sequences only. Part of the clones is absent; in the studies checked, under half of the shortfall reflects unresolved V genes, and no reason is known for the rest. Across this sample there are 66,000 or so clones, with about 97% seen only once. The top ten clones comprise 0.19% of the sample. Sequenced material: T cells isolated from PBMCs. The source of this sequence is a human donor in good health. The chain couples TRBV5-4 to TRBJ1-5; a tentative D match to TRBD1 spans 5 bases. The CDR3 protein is CASPSDPRGDQPQHF. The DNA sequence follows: TGTGCCAGCCCCTCGGACCCGCGGGGGGATCAGCCCCAGCATTTT.